This T cell receptor (beta chain) was retrieved from a study of blood T cell repertoires in COVID-19 (dated by TCRdb to 2019 to 2021). General notes on the study: Samples covering the acute and convalescent phases of COVID-19 were provided by collaborators in the United States, Italy and Spain. The material from the prospective study consisted of cDNA or gDNA derived from T cells, B-cell-depleted T cells, or PBMCs. Deeply sampled blood TCRbeta repertoires from subjects exposed to, actively infected with, or recovered from COVID-19 were included in the dataset. The repertoires were released in a freely available public database meant as a resource for research on the immune response to SARS-CoV-2. Samples were obtained from the ongoing ImmuneRACE study (first 160 participants) and from roughly 1,300 subjects provided by 6 global collaborators. The sample metadata nearly always contained a de-identified subject ID, COVID-19 status, age in years and sex. Where available, HLA class I and class II types were obtained from metadata supplied by the sample provider rather than from assay-based typing.

TCRbeta CDR3 regions were amplified from genomic DNA using the immunoSEQ Assay, a bias-controlled multiplex PCR. Per the authors' processing: Within the assay, amplification of reference gene primers was used to estimate how many nucleated cells each sample contained. To quantify the absolute abundance of each unique TCRbeta CDR3 rearrangement, sequence reads were collapsed and filtered. For each sample, productive Simpson clonality was calculated by taking the square root of Simpson's diversity index across productive rearrangements. TCRdb took this table from immuneACCESS and kept in-frame rearrangements with V and J called. Such tables lack part of the clones; where checked against another copy, unresolved V genes explain under half of the gap, and the rest is unexplained. For V, J and clone size, that table is used; D and trimming come from the DNA. The sample data list over 200,000 clones, and 86% of these were observed just once. Around 4.5% of the sample lies in the top ten.

Participants in the prospective study were aged about 18 to 100 years, lived in over 20 United States geographic areas, and enrolled through a virtual design. To assign participants to cohorts, the prospective study relied on clinical history that participants themselves reported in a screening survey and a study questionnaire. A participant counted as exposed if, within 2 weeks of entering the study, that participant had been in contact with someone who had a PCR-confirmed or clinician-diagnosed COVID-19 case. In the prospective study, whole blood, serum and a nasopharyngeal or oropharyngeal swab were collected from each participant by mobile phlebotomists. Additional blood draws and questionnaires over a 2-month period could optionally be provided by prospective study participants. Blood samples from the prospective study were shipped frozen or at room temperature prior to DNA extraction. The CDR3 runs 13 residues from the cysteine to the phenylalanine. This entry keeps only the CDR3 DNA: 39 bases, framed from base 1. The CDR1 and CDR2 encoded by the germline V gene are SNHLY and FYNNEI. V loses 7 bases of germline sequence and J loses 3 bases, and the interval between the two ends is 13 bases.

As concerns this clone: Its antigen specificity is not known. No per-base quality is available; no much larger clone lies one base away.

Overall study outcomes, separate from this receptor: How much clinical and demographic metadata was included differed by source and by participant, and the metadata was provided uncurated.

Recombination joined TRBV2 with TRBJ2-7; TRBD1 is possibly the D segment (5 matching bases). The specimen sequenced was PBMCs or T cells enriched from blood (not recorded which). This sequence originates from a woman aged 25 to 45 who had been exposed to COVID-19. The bases read TGTGCCAGCAAGACAGTGGTGCACTACGAGCAGTACTTC. Its translation is CASKTVVHYEQYF.